The 30 T cell receptor beta chains presented below share a single source sample, sequenced in a study of shared clonotypes between healthy human individuals. Naive CD8 cells were CD45RO-negative, positively selected for CCR7, excluding terminally differentiated effector memory CD45RA+ cells. Here immunoSEQ multiplex PCR was the method, and the copy in TCRdb shows in-frame clones only, minus some. The sample holds roughly 850,000 clones; roughly 96% are singletons and the top ten take under 0.25%. Sequences were obtained from naive CD8+ T cells sorted from blood. The receptors were sampled from a man under 40 in good health.

V and J are TRBV11-2 and TRBJ1-1, with D hard to call. CDR3 length: 17 residues. From germline, CDR1 is SGHAT and CDR2 FQNNGV. Deletions cut 4 bases from V and 0 bases from J, with 18 bases between. The CDR3 nucleotides read TGTGCCAGCAGCTCCAGAGCCGGGGTCTTCATGAACACTGAAGCTTTCTTT. Its translation: CASSSRAGVFMNTEAFF.

The rearrangement joins TRBV21-1 to TRBJ2-5. TRBV21-1 constitutes a pseudogene. The CDR3 extends over 14 amino acids. CDR3 sequence (DNA): TGTGCCAGCAGCAAATGCCGACGGTTCGGGACCCAGTACTTC. Encoded protein: CASSKCRRFGTQYF.

This clone showed up just once. The rearrangement links TRBV29-1 to TRBJ2-7, with D tentatively TRBD2 (5 bases). This CDR3 is 14 amino acids long. With 6 bases removed from V and 4 bases from J, the gap between germline ends came to 19 bases. From germline, CDR1 is SQVTM and CDR2 ANQGSEA. The CDR3 spells CSVQPTGWSYEQYF. The DNA for the CDR3 is TGCAGCGTCCAACCGACGGGGTGGTCGTACGAGCAGTACTTC.

The CDR3 nucleotides read TGTGCCAGCAGCCAACGACAGGGGGTAAGTGGCCACAATGAGCAGTTCTTC. Translation: CASSQRQGVSGHNEQFF. The chain couples TRBV27 to TRBJ2-1, with TRBD1 matching over 9 bases. The junction had 14 bases not matched to a gene; V was cut back by 6 bases and J by 5 bases. The CDR3 spans 17 residues. From germline, CDR1 is MNHEY and CDR2 SMNVEV (reference sequence).

This rearrangement joins TRBV7-8 to TRBJ2-5; D unclear. CDR1 and CDR2 (germline): SGHVS, FQNEAQ. The CDR3 runs 14 residues. V dropped 5 bases and J dropped 2 bases, with 12 bases sitting between them. The chain's CDR3 is CASSPAGWQETQYF. The CDR3 DNA reads TGTGCCAGCAGCCCCGCCGGGTGGCAAGAGACCCAGTACTTC.

To note about this clone: Other DNA sequences in this sample translate to the same CDR3. This chain uses TRBV5-5 with TRBJ2-7, with TRBD2 as a possible D gene (5 bases). The germline gives CDR1 SGHKS, CDR2 YYEKEE (reference sequence). The CDR3 has 14 residues. The V end was cut by 0 bases, the J end by 1 base, with 8 bases between. CDR3 DNA sequence: TGTGCCAGCAGCTTGGCTGCGGGTTCCTACGAGCAGTACTTC. Its protein is CASSLAAGSYEQYF.

CDR3 nucleotides: TGCAGCGCTAACGGACAGGGGCAGCGCGCTTTCTTT. Translated: CSANGQGQRAFF. This chain uses TRBV29-1 with TRBJ1-1, with 9 bases aligning to TRBD1. Looked up from germline, CDR1 is SQVTM and CDR2 is ANQGSEA. The CDR3 covers 12 residues. With 7 bases clipped from V and 11 bases from J, the junction kept 11 bases outside the gene matches.

CDR3 in DNA: TGTGCCAGCAGCTTACCGGGACAGGGGGAGGACCAGCCCCAGCATTTT. Protein product: CASSLPGQGEDQPQHF. The genes are TRBV7-9 and TRBJ1-5; TRBD1 agrees at 11 bases. CDR3 length equals 16 residues. V shed 2 bases and J 7 bases; nucleotides not matched to a gene: 7. Germline assignment: CDR1 SEHNR and CDR2 FQNEAQ (reference sequence).

V usage is TRBV19 and J usage is TRBJ2-3; D may be TRBD2 (5 bases). V was shortened by 3 bases and J by 0 bases, with 10 bases between the two germline ends. The CDR3 consists of 15 residues. Germline V gene lookup returns CDR1 LNHDA and CDR2 SQIVND (reference sequence). CDR3 sequence reads: CASSMVGVSTDTQYF. The CDR3 DNA reads as TGTGCCAGTAGTATGGTGGGAGTAAGCACAGATACGCAGTATTTT.

The chain uses TRBV28 and TRBJ2-7, with 10 bases that match TRBD1. This CDR3 contains 14 residues. Germline lookup yields CDR1 MDHEN and CDR2 SYDVKM. The J segment lost 1 base and the V segment lost 10 bases, leaving 7 bases of the junction unmatched. CDR3 residues: CATQDRGFSYEQYF. The CDR3 DNA reads as TGTGCCACCCAGGACAGGGGGTTTTCCTACGAGCAGTACTTC.

This clone is a singleton in its sample. The CDR3 spells CASSPAGSNQPQHF. The CDR3 coding sequence is TGTGCCAGCAGCCCGGCGGGCAGCAATCAGCCCCAGCATTTT. The chain joins TRBV7-9 to TRBJ1-5; D is unclear. This CDR3 has 14 amino acids. CDR1 and CDR2 from the germline V gene are SEHNR and FQNEAQ (reference sequence). V lost 5 bases and J lost 1, with 9 bases in between.

The chain employs TRBV25-1 and TRBJ2-2; D is possibly TRBD1 (6 bases). Trimming took 0 bases from V and 5 from J, leaving 7 bases between them. This CDR3 region has 14 residues. Per the germline V gene, CDR1 is MGHDK and CDR2 is SYGVNS. CDR3 in amino acids: CASSEYQGTGELFF. The CDR3 nucleotides are TGTGCCAGCAGTGAATATCAGGGGACCGGGGAGCTGTTTTTT. Looking up the rest from reference TRBV25-1 and TRBJ2-2 gives the full variable domain: EADIYQTPRYLVIGTGKKITLECSQTMGHDKMYWYQQDPGMELHLIHYSYGVNSTEKGDLSSESTVSRIRTEHFPLTLESARPSHTSQYLCASSEYQGTGELFFGEGSRLTVL.

The chain joins TRBV27 to TRBJ2-2; D possibly corresponds to TRBD1 (6 bases). Per germline, CDR1 MNHEY and CDR2 SMNVEV (reference sequence). The CDR3 has 12 residues. Between the trimmed V and J ends, which lost 8 bases and 6 bases, there was a span of 10 bases. The CDR3 loop is CASSEGAGELFF. In DNA, the CDR3 is TGTGCCAGCTCCGAGGGGGCCGGGGAGCTGTTTTTT.

This clone appeared a few times. The chain is built from TRBV29-1 and TRBJ2-1; D gene ambiguous. The V gene lost 8 bases and the J gene lost 6 bases, with 11 bases spanning the gap. CDR1 and CDR2 (germline): SQVTM, ANQGSEA. The CDR3 extends over 11 amino acids. The CDR3 DNA follows: TGCAGCCCCCTGTTGGGCAATGAGCAGTTCTTC. This translates into CSPLLGNEQFF.

This rearrangement joins TRBV7-2 to TRBJ2-1, with 7 bases that match TRBD1. V dropped 3 bases and J dropped 4; count of bases not matched to a gene: 6. The length of the CDR3 is 15 residues. Per germline, CDR1 SGHTA and CDR2 FQGNSA. In nucleotides, the CDR3 is TGTGCCAGCAGCTTTGACAGGGCCGGGTACAATGAGCAGTTCTTC. Its translation: CASSFDRAGYNEQFF.

The V call is TRBV5-1, the J call TRBJ2-2; D is unresolved. V lost 0 bases and J 0 bases, leaving 6 bases between the germline ends. CDR3 size: 15 residues. Germline V gene sequence: CDR1 SGHRS, CDR2 YFSETQ. The CDR3 reads CASSLAQTNTGELFF. In DNA form, the CDR3 reads TGCGCCAGCAGCTTGGCACAAACGAACACCGGGGAGCTGTTTTTT.

The rearrangement uses TRBV6-6 and TRBJ1-5; possible D gene TRBD1, 6 bases. The CDR3 sequence is 15 residues long. CDR1 is MNHNY, CDR2 SVGAGI, per germline (reference sequence). V lost 5 bases and J 1 base, leaving 12 bases between the germline ends. The CDR3 loop is CASSNYDRSNQPQHF. The CDR3 DNA reads TGTGCCAGCAGTAATTATGACAGGAGCAATCAGCCCCAGCATTTT.

The chain uses TRBV5-4 and TRBJ2-5; D is tentatively TRBD1 or TRBD2 (5 bases each). The CDR3 covers 13 residues. Per the germline V gene, CDR1 is SGHNT and CDR2 is YYREEE (reference sequence). V was cut by 7 bases and J by 5 bases, with 15 bases left in between. CDR3 in amino acids: CASGGRGRETQYF. CDR3 DNA: TGTGCCAGCGGAGGTCGGGGCAGGGAGACCCAGTACTTC.

The rearrangement joins TRBV7-9 to TRBJ2-1, with D tentatively TRBD1 or TRBD2 (5 bases each). The CDR3 runs to 16 residues. Trimming cost V 5 bases and J 2 bases, with 16 bases left between them. CDR1 SEHNR and CDR2 FQNEAQ come from the germline V gene (reference sequence). The CDR3 here is CASSGRDHTTYNEQFF. CDR3 nucleotides: TGTGCCAGCAGCGGACGGGACCACACGACCTACAATGAGCAGTTCTTC.

CDR3 nucleotide sequence: TGTGCCAGTAGTATGTCGGGCGGCTCCTACGAGCAGTACTTC. Its protein is CASSMSGGSYEQYF. The chain combines TRBV19 with TRBJ2-7; D is ambiguous. The germline V and J ends were trimmed by 3 bases and 0 bases, with 9 bases remaining between them. CDR1 LNHDA and CDR2 SQIVND come from the germline V gene (reference sequence). The CDR3 has 14 amino acids. Drawing the rest from reference TRBV19 and TRBJ2-7, the complete variable domain is DGGITQSPKYLFRKEGQNVTLSCEQNLNHDAMYWYRQDPGQGLRLIYYSQIVNDFQKGDIAEGYSVSREKKESFPLTVTSAQKNPTAFYLCASSMSGGSYEQYFGPGTRLTVT.

In this sample, this clone turned up once. The chain is built from TRBV7-9 and TRBJ2-7, with TRBD1 as a possible D gene (7 bases). The length of the CDR3 is 16 residues. Trimming removed 5 bases from V and 4 bases from J, with 21 bases in between. Germline loops: CDR1 SEHNR, CDR2 FQNEAQ (reference sequence). The CDR3 DNA follows: TGTGCCAGCAGCCCGACAGGGCCAGGGAGGTTATACGAGCAGTACTTC. This translates into CASSPTGPGRLYEQYF.

The CDR3 protein is CASSLVEVMNTEAFF. The CDR3 nucleotides are TGTGCCAGCAGCTTAGTTGAGGTGATGAACACTGAAGCTTTCTTT. This rearrangement joins TRBV7-6 to TRBJ1-1; D is ambiguous. V gave up 1 base and J gave up 0 bases, with 9 bases separating them. This CDR3 is built from 15 residues. The V gene's germline CDR1 is SGHVS and CDR2 FNYEAQ.

V usage is TRBV9 and J usage is TRBJ1-3, with 7 bases lining up with TRBD1. From germline, CDR1 is SGDLS and CDR2 YYNGEE. This CDR3 contains 16 residues. V shed 3 bases and J 4 bases; nucleotides not matched to a gene: 10. The CDR3 reads CASSAPSQGGGNTIYF. Here the CDR3 DNA reads TGTGCCAGCAGCGCTCCTTCTCAGGGGGGCGGAAACACCATATATTTT. The complete variable domain, with remaining parts taken from reference TRBV9 and TRBJ1-3, reads DSGVTQTPKHLITATGQRVTLRCSPRSGDLSVYWYQQSLDQGLQFLIQYYNGEERAKGNILERFSAQQFPDLHSELNLSSLELGDSALYFCASSAPSQGGGNTIYFGEGSWLTVV.

CDR3 residues: CASSGGRSSYNEQFF. The CDR3 DNA follows: TGCGCCAGCAGCGGTGGCAGAAGCTCCTACAATGAGCAGTTCTTC. This chain uses TRBV4-3 with TRBJ2-1; D remains unclear. Per germline, CDR1 LGHNA and CDR2 YSLEER. V shed 5 bases and J shed 0 bases, with 11 bases lying between them. The CDR3 totals 15 residues.

The chain uses TRBV14 and TRBJ2-1; 11 nucleotides line up with TRBD2. The V segment lost 3 bases and the J segment 15 bases; nucleotides outside the gene matches: 4. The CDR3 length is 12 residues. In germline, CDR1 is SGHDN, CDR2 FVKESK. The chain's CDR3 is CASSHGLAGMFF. CDR3 DNA sequence: TGTGCCAGCAGCCATGGACTAGCGGGCATGTTCTTC.

This clone was seen just once. The chain recombines TRBV7-9 with TRBJ2-3; tentative D call: TRBD2 (5 bases). Germline V gives CDR1 SEHNR, CDR2 FQNEAQ (reference sequence). The CDR3 is 15 amino acids. V was shortened by 0 bases and J by 4 bases, with 11 bases between the two germline ends. CDR3 amino acids: CASSLAGASADTQYF. The DNA of the CDR3 is TGTGCCAGCAGCTTAGCGGGAGCTTCCGCAGATACGCAGTATTTT.

This chain uses TRBV5-1 with TRBJ2-7; either TRBD1 or TRBD2 may supply D (5 bases each). Germline V gene sequence: CDR1 SGHRS, CDR2 YFSETQ. The CDR3 is made up of 14 amino acids. V gave up 2 bases and J gave up 1 base, with 10 bases separating them. CDR3: CASSFGGRSYEQYF. DNA of the CDR3: TGCGCCAGCAGCTTTGGGGGTAGGTCCTACGAGCAGTACTTC.

CDR3 sequence: CASSTRQGNTGELFF. CDR3 DNA sequence: TGTGCCAGCAGCACCAGACAGGGAAACACCGGGGAGCTGTTTTTT. The chain employs TRBV11-3 and TRBJ2-2; TRBD1 agrees at 7 bases. CDR1 SGHNT and CDR2 YENEEA come from the germline V gene. The CDR3 is 15 residues long. Germline trimming cut 5 bases from V and 2 bases from J; bases unmatched to any gene: 5. Filled out from reference TRBV11-3 and TRBJ2-2, the complete variable domain reads EAGVVQSPRYKIIEKKQPVAFWCNPISGHNTLYWYLQNLGQGPELLIRYENEEAVDDSQLPKDRFSAERLKGVDSTLKIQPAELGDSAVYLCASSTRQGNTGELFFGEGSRLTVL.

V usage is TRBV27 and J usage is TRBJ2-2; the match to TRBD1 covers 7 bases. The junction had 1 base not matched to a gene; V was cut back by 2 bases and J by 4 bases. The CDR3 is 14 amino acids. Germline CDR1 is MNHEY and CDR2 is SMNVEV (reference sequence). The CDR3 here is CASSLPGGTGELFF. As DNA, the CDR3 is TGTGCCAGCAGTTTACCAGGGGGCACCGGGGAGCTGTTTTTT.

The chain couples TRBV14 to TRBJ1-1; D unclear. The CDR3 is made up of 12 amino acids. The germline V and J ends were trimmed by 4 bases and 1 base, with 4 bases remaining between them. Per the germline V gene, CDR1 is SGHDN and CDR2 is FVKESK. DNA for the CDR3: TGTGCCAGCAGCCCACAGAACACTGAAGCTTTCTTT. Residues: CASSPQNTEAFF.